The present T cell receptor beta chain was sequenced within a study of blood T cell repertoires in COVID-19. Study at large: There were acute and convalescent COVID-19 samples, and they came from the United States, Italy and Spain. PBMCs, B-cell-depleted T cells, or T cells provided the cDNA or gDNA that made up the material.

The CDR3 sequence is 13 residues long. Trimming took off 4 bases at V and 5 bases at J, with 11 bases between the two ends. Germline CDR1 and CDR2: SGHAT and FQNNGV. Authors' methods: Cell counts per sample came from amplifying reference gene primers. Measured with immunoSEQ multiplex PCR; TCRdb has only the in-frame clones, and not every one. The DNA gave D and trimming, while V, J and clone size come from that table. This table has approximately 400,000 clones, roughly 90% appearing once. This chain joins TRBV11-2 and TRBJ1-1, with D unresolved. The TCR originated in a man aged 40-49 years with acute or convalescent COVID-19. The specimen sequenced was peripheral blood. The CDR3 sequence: CASSSPQKTEAFF. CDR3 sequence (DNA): TGTGCCAGCAGCTCGCCTCAGAAGACTGAAGCTTTCTTT.